The 19 T cell receptor beta chains below were found in one sample sequenced in a study of monozygotic twins with inflammatory bowel disease. Reanalyzing the 5' RACE reads, TCRdb keeps one entry per CDR3 protein, without DNA. The listing contains about 210,000 distinct CDR3 sequences. Material for sequencing was blood. Receptors were obtained from a human donor with ulcerative colitis or Crohn's disease, or a healthy co-twin of an affected twin (not recorded which).

The rearrangement joins TRBV29-1 to TRBJ2-1; lacking DNA, the TRBD1 call made by TCRdb goes unchecked. The germline V gene encodes CDR1 SQVTM and CDR2 ANQGSEA. This CDR3 region has 16 residues. The CDR3: CSVDESGPSSYNEQFF.

The chain recombines TRBV5-1 with TRBJ2-1; TCRdb designates TRBD2, a call that cannot be tested without DNA. There are 16 residues in the CDR3. Germline CDR1 and CDR2: SGHRS and YFSETQ. CDR3 amino acids: CASSLVIAGGRNEQFF.

The chain employs TRBV20-1 and TRBJ2-3; TCRdb names TRBD1, which stays unverified in the absence of DNA. Germline CDR1 is DFQATT and CDR2 is SNEGSKA (reference sequence). CDR3 length: 14 amino acids. The CDR3 reads CSARGTGATDTQYF.

This rearrangement joins TRBV6-2 or TRBV6-3 to TRBJ2-4. The CDR3 sequence is 15 residues long. Germline values: CDR1 MNHEY, CDR2 SVGEGT. The CDR3: CASSYGTVAKNIQYF.

The chain couples TRBV5-1 to TRBJ2-1; TCRdb proposes TRBD2, but this gene call is untestable without DNA. The CDR3 spans 13 residues. CDR1 and CDR2 from the germline V gene are SGHRS and YFSETQ. The CDR3 region is CASSSSLGNEQFF.

The chain employs TRBV7-8 and TRBJ1-5; TCRdb gives TRBD1 as the D gene, but with no DNA this cannot be confirmed. CDR1 and CDR2 from the germline V gene are SGHVS and FQNEAQ. The CDR3 loop spans 15 amino acids. CDR3: CASTSSQGAGQPQHF.

V gene TRBV13 combines with J gene TRBJ2-7; the TCRdb D gene call, TRBD1, has no DNA to confirm it. Germline V gene sequence: CDR1 PRHDT, CDR2 FYEKMQ (reference sequence). The CDR3 totals 15 residues. Here the CDR3 reads CASSLGRQWGNEQYF. Full variable domain (outside the CDR3, taken from reference TRBV13 and TRBJ2-7): AAGVIQSPRHLIKEKRETATLKCYPIPRHDTVYWYQQGPGQDPQFLISFYEKMQSDKGSIPDRFSAQQFSDYHSELNMSSLELGDSALYFCASSLGRQWGNEQYFGPGTRLTVT.

V is TRBV7-2 and J is TRBJ2-5; absent DNA, TCRdb's TRBD1 call cannot be checked. Looked up from germline, CDR1 is SGHTA and CDR2 is FQGNSA. The CDR3 extends over 14 amino acids. The CDR3 region is CASSLTVVQETQYF.

The V and J genes are TRBV2 and TRBJ2-1. The CDR3 is 11 amino acids. CDR1 and CDR2 from the germline V gene are SNHLY and FYNNEI. The CDR3 loop reads CASGSVRGQFF.

The chain uses TRBV5-4 and TRBJ2-1; with no DNA, the TCRdb D assignment of TRBD1 cannot be verified. The germline CDR1 and CDR2 sequences are SGHNT and YYREEE (reference sequence). This CDR3 comprises 15 residues. This CDR3 reads CASSLGPTSGNEQFF.

The rearrangement joins TRBV25-1 to TRBJ1-2; without DNA, the TCRdb call of TRBD1 cannot be checked. The germline CDR1 and CDR2 sequences are MGHDK and SYGVNS. This CDR3 region has 12 residues. The CDR3 is CASSDLSIGYTF.

CDR3 loop: CASSQQGGEQYF. The rearrangement links TRBV18 to TRBJ2-7. Germline loops: CDR1 KGHSH, CDR2 LQKENI. The CDR3 covers 12 residues. Drawing the rest from reference TRBV18 and TRBJ2-7, the complete variable domain is NAGVMQNPRHLVRRRGQEARLRCSPMKGHSHVYWYRQLPEEGLKFMVYLQKENIIDESGMPKERFSAEFPKEGPSILRIQQVVRGDSAAYFCASSQQGGEQYFGPGTRLTVT.

The V gene is TRBV6-5, the J gene TRBJ2-3. The CDR3 runs 14 residues. The germline CDR1 and CDR2 sequences are MNHEY and SVGAGI. The CDR3 reads CASSYALLPDTQYF.

V usage is TRBV7-2 and J usage is TRBJ2-3; TCRdb indicates TRBD2, and absent DNA this call remains unverified. The germline V gene has CDR1 SGHTA and CDR2 FQGNSA. The CDR3 is 15 amino acids. The CDR3 protein is CASSKSGTSTDTQYF.

The gene calls are TRBV7-2 and TRBJ2-3. The CDR3 is 15 amino acids. Per germline, CDR1 SGHTA and CDR2 FQGNSA. CDR3 protein: CASSLARFSTDTQYF.

The rearrangement links TRBV25-1 to TRBJ1-5; TCRdb's D call of TRBD1 is untestable without DNA. The CDR3 covers 17 residues. Germline CDR1 is MGHDK and CDR2 is SYGVNS. The CDR3 sequence: CASSAGQGLSNNQPQHF. The full variable domain, completed using reference TRBV25-1 and TRBJ1-5, is EADIYQTPRYLVIGTGKKITLECSQTMGHDKMYWYQQDPGMELHLIHYSYGVNSTEKGDLSSESTVSRIRTEHFPLTLESARPSHTSQYLCASSAGQGLSNNQPQHFGDGTRLSIL.

The chain carries TRBV5-6 and TRBJ1-2. This CDR3 has 12 residues. Germline CDR1 reads SGHDT; CDR2 reads YYEEEE. CDR3: CASSLVGWRYTF.

This rearrangement joins TRBV6-1 to TRBJ1-2. Germline V gene sequence: CDR1 MNHNS, CDR2 SASEGT. The CDR3 runs to 14 residues. CDR3 region: CASSVVTVNDGYTF.

This chain connects TRBV27 to TRBJ1-3. This CDR3 contains 16 residues. Germline V gene sequence: CDR1 MNHEY, CDR2 SMNVEV (reference sequence). The CDR3 protein is CASKSRDSNSGNTIYF.